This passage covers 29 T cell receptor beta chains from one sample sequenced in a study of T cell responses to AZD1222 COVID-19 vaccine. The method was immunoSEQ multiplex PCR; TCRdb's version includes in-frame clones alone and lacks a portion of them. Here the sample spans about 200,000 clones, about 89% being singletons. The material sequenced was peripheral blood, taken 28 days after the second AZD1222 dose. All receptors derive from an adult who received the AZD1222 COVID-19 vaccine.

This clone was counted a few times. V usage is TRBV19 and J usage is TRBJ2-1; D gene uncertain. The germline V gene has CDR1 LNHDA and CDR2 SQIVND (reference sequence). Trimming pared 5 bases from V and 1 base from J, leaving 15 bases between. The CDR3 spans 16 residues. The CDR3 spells CASSGIQDRSYNEQFF. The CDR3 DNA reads TGTGCCAGTAGTGGAATTCAGGATAGGTCCTACAATGAGCAGTTCTTC.

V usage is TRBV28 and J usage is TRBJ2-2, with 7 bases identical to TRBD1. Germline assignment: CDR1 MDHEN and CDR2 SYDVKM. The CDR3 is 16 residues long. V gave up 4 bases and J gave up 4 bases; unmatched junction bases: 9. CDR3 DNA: TGTGCCAGCAGTTCCCCAGGGGGAGAGGGCACCGGGGAGCTGTTTTTT. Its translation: CASSSPGGEGTGELFF.

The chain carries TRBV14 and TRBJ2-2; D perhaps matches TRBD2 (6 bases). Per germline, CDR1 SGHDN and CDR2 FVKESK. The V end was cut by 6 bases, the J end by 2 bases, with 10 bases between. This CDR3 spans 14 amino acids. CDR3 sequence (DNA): TGTGCCAGCAGACGGACTATCAACACCGGGGAGCTGTTTTTT. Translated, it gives CASRRTINTGELFF.

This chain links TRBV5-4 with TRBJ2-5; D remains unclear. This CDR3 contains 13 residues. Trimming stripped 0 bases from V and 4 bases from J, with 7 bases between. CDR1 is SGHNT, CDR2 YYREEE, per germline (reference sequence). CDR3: CASSLVPIETQYF. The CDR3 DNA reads TGTGCCAGCAGCTTGGTCCCGATAGAGACCCAGTACTTC.

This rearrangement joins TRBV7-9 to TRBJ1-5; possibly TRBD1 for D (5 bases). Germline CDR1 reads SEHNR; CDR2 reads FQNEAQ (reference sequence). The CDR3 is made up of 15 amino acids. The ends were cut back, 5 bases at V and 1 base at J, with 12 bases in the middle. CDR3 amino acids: CASSVGEGSNQPQHF. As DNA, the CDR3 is TGTGCCAGCAGCGTAGGCGAGGGGAGCAATCAGCCCCAGCATTTT.

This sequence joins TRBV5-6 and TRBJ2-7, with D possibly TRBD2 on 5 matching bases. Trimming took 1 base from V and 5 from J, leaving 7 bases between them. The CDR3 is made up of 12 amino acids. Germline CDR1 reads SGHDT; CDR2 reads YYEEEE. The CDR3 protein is CASSLNGNEQYF. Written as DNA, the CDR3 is TGTGCCAGCAGCTTGAACGGGAACGAGCAGTACTTC.

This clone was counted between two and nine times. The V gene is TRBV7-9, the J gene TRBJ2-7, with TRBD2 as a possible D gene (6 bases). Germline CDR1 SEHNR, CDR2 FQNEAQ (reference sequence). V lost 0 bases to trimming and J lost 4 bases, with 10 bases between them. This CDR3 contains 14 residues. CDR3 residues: CASSLASSDYEQYF. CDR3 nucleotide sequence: TGTGCCAGCAGCTTAGCGTCTAGCGATTACGAGCAGTACTTC.

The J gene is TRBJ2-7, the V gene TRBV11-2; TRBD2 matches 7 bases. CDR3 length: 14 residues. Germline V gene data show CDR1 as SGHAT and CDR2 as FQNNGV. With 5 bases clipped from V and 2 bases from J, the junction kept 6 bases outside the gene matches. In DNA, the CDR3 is TGTGCCAGCAGCAAAAGAGGGACTACCTACGAGCAGTACTTC. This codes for CASSKRGTTYEQYF.

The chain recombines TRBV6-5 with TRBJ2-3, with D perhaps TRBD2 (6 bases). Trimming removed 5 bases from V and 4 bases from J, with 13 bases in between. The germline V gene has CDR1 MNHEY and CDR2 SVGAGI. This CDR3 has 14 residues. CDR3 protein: CASSIVRGADTQYF. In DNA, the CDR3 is TGTGCCAGCAGTATTGTCCGCGGGGCAGATACGCAGTATTTT.

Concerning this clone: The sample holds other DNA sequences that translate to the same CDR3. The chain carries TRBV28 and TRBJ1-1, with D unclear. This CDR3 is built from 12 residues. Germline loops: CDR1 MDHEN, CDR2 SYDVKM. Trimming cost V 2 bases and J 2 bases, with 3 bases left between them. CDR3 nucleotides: TGTGCCAGCAGTTTAGTCAACACTGAAGCTTTCTTT. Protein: CASSLVNTEAFF.

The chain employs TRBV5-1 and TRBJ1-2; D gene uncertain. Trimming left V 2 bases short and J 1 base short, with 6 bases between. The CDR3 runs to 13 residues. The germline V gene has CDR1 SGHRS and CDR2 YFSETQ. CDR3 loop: CASSLGINYGYTF. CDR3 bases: TGCGCCAGCAGCTTAGGTATTAACTATGGCTACACCTTC.

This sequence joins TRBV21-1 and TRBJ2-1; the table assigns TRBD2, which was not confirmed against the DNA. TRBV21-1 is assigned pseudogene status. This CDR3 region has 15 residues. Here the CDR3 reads CASSHHGGTYNEQFF. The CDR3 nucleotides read TGTGCCAGCAGCCACCATGGGGGGACCTACAATGAGCAGTTCTTC.

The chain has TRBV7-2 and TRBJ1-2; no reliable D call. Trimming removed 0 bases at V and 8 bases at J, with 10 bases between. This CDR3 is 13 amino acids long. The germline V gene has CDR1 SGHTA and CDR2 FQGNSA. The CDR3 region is CASSLAPPEGYTF. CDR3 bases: TGTGCCAGCAGCTTAGCGCCCCCGGAAGGCTACACCTTC. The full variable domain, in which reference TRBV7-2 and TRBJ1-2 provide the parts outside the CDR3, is GAGVSQSPSNKVTEKGKDVELRCDPISGHTALYWYRQSLGQGLEFLIYFQGNSAPDKSGLPSDRFSAERTGGSVSTLTIQRTQQEDSAVYLCASSLAPPEGYTFGSGTRLTVV.

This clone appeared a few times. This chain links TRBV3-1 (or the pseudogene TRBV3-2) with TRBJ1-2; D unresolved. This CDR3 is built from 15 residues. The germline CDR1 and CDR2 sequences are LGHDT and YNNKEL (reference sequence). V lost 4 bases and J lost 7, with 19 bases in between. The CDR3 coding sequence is TGTGCCAGCAGCCCCCCCGCCTTGGGGTATCGTGGCTACACCTTC. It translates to CASSPPALGYRGYTF.

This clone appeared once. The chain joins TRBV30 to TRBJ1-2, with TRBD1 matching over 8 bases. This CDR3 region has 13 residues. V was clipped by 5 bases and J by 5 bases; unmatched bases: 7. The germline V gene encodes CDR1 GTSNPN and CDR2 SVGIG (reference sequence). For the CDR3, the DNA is TGTGCCTGGCAGGGGGCATTCCCTTATGGCTACACCTTC. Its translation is CAWQGAFPYGYTF.

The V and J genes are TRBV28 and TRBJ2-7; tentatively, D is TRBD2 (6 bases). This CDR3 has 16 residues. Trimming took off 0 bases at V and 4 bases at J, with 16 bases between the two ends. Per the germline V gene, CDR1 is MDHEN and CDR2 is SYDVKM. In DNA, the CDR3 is TGTGCCAGCAGTTTATGGGAGGGAAGGTCAGTTTACGAGCAGTACTTC. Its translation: CASSLWEGRSVYEQYF.

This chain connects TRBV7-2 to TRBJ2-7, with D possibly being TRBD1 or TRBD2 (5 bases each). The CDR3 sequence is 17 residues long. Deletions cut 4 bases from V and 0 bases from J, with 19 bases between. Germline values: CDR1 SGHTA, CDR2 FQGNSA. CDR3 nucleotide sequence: TGTGCCAGCAGCTCCCCTACTAGGGGACGGTACTCCTACGAGCAGTACTTC. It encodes CASSSPTRGRYSYEQYF. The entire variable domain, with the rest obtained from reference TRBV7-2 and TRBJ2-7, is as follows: GAGVSQSPSNKVTEKGKDVELRCDPISGHTALYWYRQSLGQGLEFLIYFQGNSAPDKSGLPSDRFSAERTGGSVSTLTIQRTQQEDSAVYLCASSSPTRGRYSYEQYFGPGTRLTVT.

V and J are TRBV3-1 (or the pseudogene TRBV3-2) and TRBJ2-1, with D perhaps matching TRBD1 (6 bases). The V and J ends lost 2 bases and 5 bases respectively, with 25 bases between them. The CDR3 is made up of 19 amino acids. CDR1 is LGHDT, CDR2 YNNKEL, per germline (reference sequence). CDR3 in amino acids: CASSQNPQGWKLPHNEQFF. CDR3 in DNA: TGTGCCAGCAGCCAAAACCCCCAGGGGTGGAAGCTCCCCCACAATGAGCAGTTCTTC.

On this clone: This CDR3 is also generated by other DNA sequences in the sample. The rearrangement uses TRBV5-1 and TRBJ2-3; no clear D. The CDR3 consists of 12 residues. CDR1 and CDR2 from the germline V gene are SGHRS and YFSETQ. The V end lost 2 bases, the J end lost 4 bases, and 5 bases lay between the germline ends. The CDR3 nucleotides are TGCGCCAGCAGCTTAAAAGCAGATACGCAGTATTTT. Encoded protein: CASSLKADTQYF.

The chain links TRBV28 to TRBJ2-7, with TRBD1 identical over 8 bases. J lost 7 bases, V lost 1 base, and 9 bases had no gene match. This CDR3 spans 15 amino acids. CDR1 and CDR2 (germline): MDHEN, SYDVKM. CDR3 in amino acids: CASSLLVQGAGEQYF. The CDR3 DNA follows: TGTGCCAGCAGTTTATTGGTCCAGGGGGCTGGGGAGCAGTACTTC.

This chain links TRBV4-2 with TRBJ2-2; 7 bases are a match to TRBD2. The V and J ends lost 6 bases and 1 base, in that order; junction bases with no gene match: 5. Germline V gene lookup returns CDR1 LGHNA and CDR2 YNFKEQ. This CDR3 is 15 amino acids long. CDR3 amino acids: CASRASGGNTGELFF. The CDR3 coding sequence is TGTGCCAGCAGGGCTAGCGGAGGGAACACCGGGGAGCTGTTTTTT.

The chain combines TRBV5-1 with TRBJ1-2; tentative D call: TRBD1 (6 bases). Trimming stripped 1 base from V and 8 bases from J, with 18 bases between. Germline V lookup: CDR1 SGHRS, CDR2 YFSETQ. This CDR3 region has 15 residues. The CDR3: CASSLWSPPGQGYTF. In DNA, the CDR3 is TGCGCCAGCAGCTTGTGGTCCCCTCCGGGACAAGGCTACACCTTC. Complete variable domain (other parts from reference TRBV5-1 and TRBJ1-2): KAGVTQTPRYLIKTRGQQVTLSCSPISGHRSVSWYQQTPGQGLQFLFEYFSETQRNKGNFPGRFSGRQFSNSRSEMNVSTLELGDSALYLCASSLWSPPGQGYTFGSGTRLTVV.

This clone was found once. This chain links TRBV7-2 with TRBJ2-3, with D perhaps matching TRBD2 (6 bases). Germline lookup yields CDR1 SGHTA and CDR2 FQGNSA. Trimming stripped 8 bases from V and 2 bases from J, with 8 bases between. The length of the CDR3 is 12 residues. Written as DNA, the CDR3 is TGTGCCAGCGGGGACTCCACAGATACGCAGTATTTT. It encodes CASGDSTDTQYF.

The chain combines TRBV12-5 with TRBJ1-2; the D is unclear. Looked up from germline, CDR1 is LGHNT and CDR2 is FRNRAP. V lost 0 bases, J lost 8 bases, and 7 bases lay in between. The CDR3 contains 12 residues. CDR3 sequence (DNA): TGTGCTAGTGGTTTGGTAGCGGGGGGCTACACCTTC. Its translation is CASGLVAGGYTF.

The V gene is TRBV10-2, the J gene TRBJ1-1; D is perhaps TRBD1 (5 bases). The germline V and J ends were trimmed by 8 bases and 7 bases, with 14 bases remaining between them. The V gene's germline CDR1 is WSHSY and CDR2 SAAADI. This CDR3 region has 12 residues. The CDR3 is CASHDPGLEAFF. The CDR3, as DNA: TGCGCCAGCCACGACCCAGGGCTTGAAGCTTTCTTT.

CDR3 in amino acids: CASRRGGDEQYF. The CDR3 DNA sequence: TGTGCCAGCAGAAGGGGCGGTGACGAGCAGTACTTC. The V call is TRBV6-9, the J call TRBJ2-7, with D perhaps TRBD1 (5 bases). The CDR3 runs to 12 residues. The V gene's germline CDR1 is MNHGY and CDR2 SVAAGI. Trimming shortened V by 6 bases and J by 5 bases, and 11 bases separated the two germline ends.

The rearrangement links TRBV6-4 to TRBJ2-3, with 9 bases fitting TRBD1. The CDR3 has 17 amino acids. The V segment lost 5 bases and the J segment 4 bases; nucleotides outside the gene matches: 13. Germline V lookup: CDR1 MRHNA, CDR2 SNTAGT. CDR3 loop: CASSPRKTGGIPDTQYF. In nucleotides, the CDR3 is TGTGCCAGCAGTCCTCGAAAGACAGGGGGAATTCCAGATACGCAGTATTTT.

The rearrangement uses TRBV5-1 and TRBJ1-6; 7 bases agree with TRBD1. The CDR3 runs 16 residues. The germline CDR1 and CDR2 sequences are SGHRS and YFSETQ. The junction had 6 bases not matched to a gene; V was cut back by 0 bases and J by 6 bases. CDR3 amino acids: CASSLAGDSLNSPLHF. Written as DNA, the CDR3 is TGCGCCAGCAGCTTGGCGGGGGACAGTCTTAATTCACCCCTCCACTTT.

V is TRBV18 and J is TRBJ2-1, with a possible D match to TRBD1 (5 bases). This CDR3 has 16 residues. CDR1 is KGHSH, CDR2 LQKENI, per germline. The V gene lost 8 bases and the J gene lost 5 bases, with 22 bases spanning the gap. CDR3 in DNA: TGTGCCAGCCCTAAGGGGCCGGGTCCCGGAGACAATGAGCAGTTCTTC. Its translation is CASPKGPGPGDNEQFF.